This TCR beta chain derives from a study of a mutant IDH1 vaccine in newly diagnosed glioma. Across the whole study: Patients arrived already treated with radiotherapy, temozolomide, or both, most having had both.

Time point given: baseline, week 1 (first vaccination visit). Treatment specified: pre-vaccination baseline after standard-of-care therapy. Each donor presented with a new WHO grade 3 or 4 astrocytoma that tested IDH1-mutant and showed ATRX loss. Clones were sequenced by immunoSEQ multiplex PCR, and TCRdb holds only the in-frame ones, with some missing. The sample has 30,000 to 40,000 clones, just under 80% seen once. V was cut by 1 base and J by 1 base, with 7 bases left in between. This CDR3 spans 14 amino acids. Germline lookup yields CDR1 SNHLY and CDR2 FYNNEI. The clonotype comes from a man aged 40-50 years with glioma. Some clones in this sample may be carry-over from other donors' samples. Sequenced material: PBMCs, taken from a glioma patient treated with radiotherapy, temozolomide or both. The chain uses TRBV2 and TRBJ2-5, with D uncertain. CDR3 in DNA: TGTGCCAGCAGTGAAGGGAACCTCCAAGAGACCCAGTACTTC. Protein: CASSEGNLQETQYF. The full variable domain, its missing parts supplied by reference TRBV2 and TRBJ2-5, is EPEVTQTPSHQVTQMGQEVILRCVPISNHLYFYWYRQILGQKVEFLVSFYNNEISEKSEIFDDQFSVERPDGSNFTLKIRSTKLEDSAMYFCASSEGNLQETQYFGPGTRLLVL.